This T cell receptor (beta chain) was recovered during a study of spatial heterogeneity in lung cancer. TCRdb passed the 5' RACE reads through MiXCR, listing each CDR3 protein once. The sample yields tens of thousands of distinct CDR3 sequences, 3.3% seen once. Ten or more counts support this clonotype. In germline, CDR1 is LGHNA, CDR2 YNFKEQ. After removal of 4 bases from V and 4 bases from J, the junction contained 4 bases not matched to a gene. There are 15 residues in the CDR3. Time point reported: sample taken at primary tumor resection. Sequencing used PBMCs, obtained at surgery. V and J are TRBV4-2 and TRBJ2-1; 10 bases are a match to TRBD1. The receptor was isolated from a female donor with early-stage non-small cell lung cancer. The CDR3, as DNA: TGTGCCAGCAGCCTCCGACAGGGGGCTTACAATGAGCAGTTCTTC. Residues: CASSLRQGAYNEQFF.